The 31 T cell receptor beta chains below come from one sample, sequenced in a study of OX40 agonist ivuxolimab in advanced cancers. The method was immunoSEQ multiplex PCR; TCRdb's version includes in-frame clones alone and lacks a portion of them. The profile shows some 46,000 clones, roughly 87% of them singletons. The sample consisted of CD4+ or CD8+ T cells sorted from blood, taken in a trial of the OX40 agonist ivuxolimab. These receptor sequences come from an adult with an advanced solid tumor such as melanoma, head and neck, liver or kidney cancer.

V gene TRBV18 combines with J gene TRBJ2-3; the match to TRBD2 covers 12 bases. V was pared by 3 bases and J by 1 base, with 5 bases of the junction left unmatched. The length of the CDR3 is 17 residues. CDR1 and CDR2 from the germline V gene are KGHSH and LQKENI. The CDR3 protein is CASSPRTSGDRTDTQYF. In nucleotides, the CDR3 is TGTGCCAGCTCACCTAGGACTAGCGGGGATCGCACAGATACGCAGTATTTT.

The J gene is TRBJ1-5, the V gene TRBV5-4, with D unresolved. Germline V CDR1 and CDR2: SGHNT, YYREEE (reference sequence). There are 13 residues in the CDR3. Trimming took off 4 bases at V and 6 bases at J, with 11 bases between the two ends. The CDR3 loop reads CASSQEEFQPQHF. Here the CDR3 DNA reads TGTGCCAGCAGCCAAGAAGAATTTCAGCCCCAGCATTTT.

V usage is TRBV7-9 and J usage is TRBJ1-3; possible D gene TRBD1, 5 bases. CDR1 SEHNR and CDR2 FQNEAQ come from the germline V gene (reference sequence). The CDR3 has 16 amino acids. V lost 3 bases, J lost 0 bases, and 12 bases lay in between. CDR3 protein: CASSLGGLSSGNTIYF. CDR3 nucleotide sequence: TGTGCCAGCAGCTTGGGGGGGTTGAGCTCTGGAAACACCATATATTTT. Complete variable domain (other parts from reference TRBV7-9 and TRBJ1-3): DTGVSQNPRHKITKRGQNVTFRCDPISEHNRLYWYRQTLGQGPEFLTYFQNEAQLEKSRLLSDRFSAERPKGSFSTLEIQRTEQGDSAMYLCASSLGGLSSGNTIYFGEGSWLTVV.

The rearrangement uses TRBV5-1 and TRBJ2-5; unclear D gene. The CDR3 is 15 residues long. Trimming removed 0 bases from V and 1 base from J, with 10 bases in between. Germline CDR1 SGHRS, CDR2 YFSETQ. The CDR3 DNA sequence: TGCGCCAGCAGCTTGGTCAGCCAGGTCCAAGAGACCCAGTACTTC. Amino acid sequence: CASSLVSQVQETQYF.

V is TRBV9 and J is TRBJ2-3, with unresolved D. CDR3 length equals 15 residues. CDR1 is SGDLS, CDR2 YYNGEE, per germline. Trimming removed 1 base from V and 0 bases from J, with 9 bases in between. The CDR3 DNA reads TGTGCCAGCAGCGTATCTCACGATAGCACAGATACGCAGTATTTT. It yields the protein CASSVSHDSTDTQYF.

This clone came up a few times. The chain recombines TRBV7-9 with TRBJ2-1, with TRBD2 identical over 13 bases. There are 17 residues in the CDR3. V lost 3 bases to trimming and J lost 8 bases; unmatched junction nucleotides: 10. The germline CDR1 and CDR2 sequences are SEHNR and FQNEAQ (reference sequence). CDR3 nucleotide sequence: TGTGCCAGCAGCTTTCCCGGGACTAGCGGGGACAGGGATGAGCAGTTCTTC. Its translation is CASSFPGTSGDRDEQFF.

The V and J genes are TRBV9 and TRBJ2-2; 9 bases match TRBD1. This CDR3 is 15 amino acids long. The junction had 7 bases not matched to a gene; V was cut back by 3 bases and J by 7 bases. Germline V gives CDR1 SGDLS, CDR2 YYNGEE. In DNA, the CDR3 is TGTGCCAGCAGCGAGGGGGACAGGGTTGTCGGGGAGCTGTTTTTT. It codes for CASSEGDRVVGELFF.

This chain links TRBV7-9 with TRBJ1-1; a weak D match, TRBD1 (5 bases). V dropped 1 base and J dropped 6 bases, with 6 bases sitting between them. CDR1 SEHNR and CDR2 FQNEAQ come from the germline V gene (reference sequence). There are 12 residues in the CDR3. The CDR3 protein is CASSLGRAEAFF. The CDR3 bases are TGTGCCAGCAGCTTAGGCAGGGCTGAAGCTTTCTTT.

The rearrangement uses TRBV13 and TRBJ2-5; a possible D gene is TRBD2 (6 bases). The CDR3 consists of 15 residues. The V gene's germline CDR1 is PRHDT and CDR2 FYEKMQ (reference sequence). Between the trimmed V and J ends, which lost 1 base and 5 bases, there was a span of 14 bases. The DNA of the CDR3 is TGTGCCAGCAGCTTAGCTGGGGGGAACGGGGAGACCCAGTACTTC. It encodes CASSLAGGNGETQYF.

The chain joins TRBV7-6 to TRBJ1-4; TRBD1 matches at 10 bases. Per the germline V gene, CDR1 is SGHVS and CDR2 is FNYEAQ. CDR3 length equals 19 residues. The V and J ends lost 4 bases and 7 bases, in that order; junction bases with no gene match: 18. The CDR3 region is CASSYTNPGTGVGGEKLFF. In nucleotides, the CDR3 is TGTGCCAGCAGCTACACTAATCCCGGGACAGGGGTCGGTGGTGAAAAACTGTTTTTT.

The rearrangement links TRBV14 to TRBJ2-1, with unresolved D. The CDR3 extends over 11 amino acids. Between the trimmed V and J ends, which lost 6 bases and 5 bases, there was a span of 5 bases. Per the germline V gene, CDR1 is SGHDN and CDR2 is FVKESK. The CDR3 here is CASSHHNEQFF. The CDR3 nucleotides are TGTGCCAGCAGTCATCACAATGAGCAGTTCTTC.

The chain couples TRBV28 to TRBJ1-3; no reliable D call. The ends were cut back, 5 bases at V and 0 bases at J, with 8 bases in the middle. This CDR3 spans 14 amino acids. Germline-derived CDR1 and CDR2 are MDHEN and SYDVKM. CDR3 bases: TGTGCCAGCAGTCAACAGATCTCTGGAAACACCATATATTTT. Amino acid sequence: CASSQQISGNTIYF.

This rearrangement joins TRBV6-5 to TRBJ1-1; D not resolved. The CDR3 loop spans 13 amino acids. V was pared by 2 bases and J by 1 base, with 5 bases between. CDR1 and CDR2 from the germline V gene are MNHEY and SVGAGI. CDR3 nucleotides: TGTGCCAGCAGTTACGGTAGGAACACTGAAGCTTTCTTT. Translating it yields CASSYGRNTEAFF.

This clone was counted at least ten times. The rearrangement joins TRBV4-3 to TRBJ1-6, with a weak D call TRBD1 (5 bases). Per germline, CDR1 LGHNA and CDR2 YSLEER. The CDR3 consists of 13 residues. The ends were cut back, 2 bases at V and 14 bases at J, with 13 bases in the middle. CDR3 region: CASSQTEGQSLHF. CDR3 bases: TGCGCCAGCAGCCAAACGGAGGGGCAGTCCCTCCACTTT.

The chain recombines TRBV27 with TRBJ2-1; 9 positions match TRBD2. The CDR3 is 16 residues long. In germline, CDR1 is MNHEY, CDR2 SMNVEV (reference sequence). Unmatched junction bases numbered 7, after V lost 2 bases and J lost 5 bases. CDR3 in amino acids: CASSLILAGRNNEQFF. The CDR3 DNA reads TGTGCCAGCAGTTTAATTCTAGCGGGGCGAAACAATGAGCAGTTCTTC.

J is TRBJ1-2 and V is TRBV5-1, with a tentative D call TRBD1 (5 bases). Germline values: CDR1 SGHRS, CDR2 YFSETQ. Between the trimmed V and J ends, which lost 0 bases and 10 bases, there was a span of 28 bases. This CDR3 has 18 residues. CDR3 region: CASSLEGRAALWEPDYTF. CDR3 coding DNA: TGCGCCAGCAGCTTGGAGGGCAGGGCGGCTTTGTGGGAACCCGACTACACCTTC.

This clone was detected a few times. The J gene is TRBJ1-5, the V gene TRBV6-5; 7 bases align to TRBD1. V was clipped by 6 bases and J by 10 bases; unmatched bases: 12. The CDR3 consists of 14 residues. The germline V gene has CDR1 MNHEY and CDR2 SVGAGI. CDR3 protein: CASSLQGGARPQHF. For the CDR3, the DNA is TGTGCCAGCAGCCTCCAGGGGGGGGCGCGCCCCCAGCATTTT.

The chain couples TRBV5-6 to TRBJ1-6; no definite D call. V was shortened by 0 bases and J by 8 bases, with 6 bases between the two germline ends. The V gene's germline CDR1 is SGHDT and CDR2 YYEEEE. The CDR3 runs to 13 residues. CDR3: CASSLDSDSPLHF. The CDR3 DNA is TGTGCCAGCAGCTTGGACAGCGATTCACCCCTCCACTTT. Full variable domain (missing parts from reference TRBV5-6 and TRBJ1-6): DAGVTQSPTHLIKTRGQQVTLRCSPKSGHDTVSWYQQALGQGPQFIFQYYEEEERQRGNFPDRFSGHQFPNYSSELNVNALLLGDSALYLCASSLDSDSPLHFGNGTRLTVT.

The chain has TRBV6-1 and TRBJ2-3; possibly TRBD1 or TRBD2 for D (5 bases each). The CDR3 totals 18 residues. Per the germline V gene, CDR1 is MNHNS and CDR2 is SASEGT. V was cut by 0 bases and J by 5 bases, with 21 bases left in between. The CDR3 sequence is CASSEAPVRVAREDTQYF. The CDR3 bases are TGTGCCAGCAGTGAAGCGCCGGTGAGGGTGGCCAGGGAAGATACGCAGTATTTT.

In its sample, this clone was seen a few times. The V call is TRBV7-2, the J call TRBJ1-1; D unresolved. The V end was cut by 5 bases, the J end by 6 bases, with 16 bases between. Germline V gene data show CDR1 as SGHTA and CDR2 as FQGNSA. This CDR3 is 14 amino acids long. The CDR3 region is CASSPKAGIAEAFF. The CDR3 DNA reads TGTGCCAGCAGCCCCAAGGCTGGGATCGCTGAAGCTTTCTTT.

This chain connects TRBV9 to TRBJ1-1, with D tentatively TRBD1 (5 bases). V lost 0 bases and J 5 bases, leaving 8 bases between the germline ends. Germline loops: CDR1 SGDLS, CDR2 YYNGEE. The CDR3 consists of 13 residues. The CDR3 sequence is CASSVVSGTEAFF. The CDR3 DNA follows: TGTGCCAGCAGCGTAGTATCAGGGACTGAAGCTTTCTTT.

The chain links TRBV9 to TRBJ2-5, with 7 bases fitting TRBD1. Germline V gene lookup returns CDR1 SGDLS and CDR2 YYNGEE. The CDR3 sequence is 15 residues long. Trimming at V came to 2 bases and at J to 2 bases, leaving 6 bases not matched to a gene. CDR3 in DNA: TGTGCCAGCAGCGTCCGGACAGGCCGGCAAGAGACCCAGTACTTC. Its translation: CASSVRTGRQETQYF.

The chain has TRBV5-6 and TRBJ2-7; 11 nucleotides match TRBD2. Germline CDR1 reads SGHDT; CDR2 reads YYEEEE. The V segment lost 4 bases and the J segment 3 bases; nucleotides outside the gene matches: 6. This CDR3 is 15 amino acids long. The CDR3 region is CASSDILAGVYEQYV. The CDR3 DNA reads TGTGCCAGCAGCGATATACTAGCGGGGGTCTACGAGCAGTACGTC.

The chain employs TRBV5-6 and TRBJ1-2; D remains unclear. There are 14 residues in the CDR3. The V and J ends lost 0 bases and 5 bases respectively, with 11 bases between them. Germline-derived CDR1 and CDR2 are SGHDT and YYEEEE. CDR3 amino acids: CASSLAWTPYGYTF. The CDR3 DNA reads as TGTGCCAGCAGCTTGGCCTGGACGCCTTATGGCTACACCTTC.

V is TRBV6-6 and J is TRBJ2-1, with D perhaps being TRBD1 or TRBD2 (5 bases each). CDR3 length: 12 amino acids. Trimming stripped 8 bases from V and 7 bases from J, with 12 bases between. Germline V CDR1 and CDR2: MNHNY, SVGAGI (reference sequence). In nucleotides, the CDR3 is TGTGCCAGCGGGGGATTGGAAAATGAGCAGTTCTTC. Translated: CASGGLENEQFF.

V and J are TRBV7-3 and TRBJ2-1, with D possibly being TRBD1 or TRBD2 (6 bases each). Between the trimmed V and J ends, which lost 5 bases and 2 bases, there was a span of 13 bases. There are 15 residues in the CDR3. Germline CDR1 and CDR2: SGHTA and FQGTGA. This CDR3 reads CASSTKGGTYNEQFF. In DNA, the CDR3 is TGTGCCAGCAGCACCAAAGGGGGGACCTACAATGAGCAGTTCTTC. Filled out from reference TRBV7-3 and TRBJ2-1, the complete variable domain reads GAGVSQTPSNKVTEKGKYVELRCDPISGHTALYWYRQSLGQGPEFLIYFQGTGAADDSGLPNDRFFAVRPEGSVSTLKIQRTERGDSAVYLCASSTKGGTYNEQFFGPGTRLTVL.

This chain links TRBV21-1 with TRBJ2-2; no DNA check was done on the table's D call, TRBD2. TRBV21-1 is designated a pseudogene. The CDR3 has 17 amino acids. The CDR3 DNA reads as TGTGCCAGCAACCCGGGGGGAGGGAATCCCGAACACCGGGGAGCTGTTTTT. Its protein product is CASNPGGGNPEHRGAVF.

Note on this clone: Other DNA variants within this sample encode the same CDR3. The chain uses TRBV9 and TRBJ1-5; TRBD1 might be the D (5 bases). The CDR3 contains 14 residues. Trimming took 0 bases from V and 6 from J, leaving 10 bases between them. Germline CDR1 SGDLS, CDR2 YYNGEE. CDR3 sequence: CASSVGGGGQPQHF. The CDR3 DNA reads TGTGCCAGCAGCGTAGGGGGGGGAGGTCAGCCCCAGCATTTT.

The chain couples TRBV2 to TRBJ2-7, with unresolved D. The CDR3 consists of 12 residues. Germline CDR1 and CDR2: SNHLY and FYNNEI. V was shortened by 8 bases and J by 3 bases, with 11 bases between the two germline ends. The DNA for the CDR3 is TGTGCCAGCCTATCCGGAAGCTACGAGCAGTACGTC. Its translation is CASLSGSYEQYV.

V is TRBV10-3 and J is TRBJ1-5, with 7 bases that match TRBD1. This CDR3 contains 16 residues. The V segment lost 2 bases and the J segment 5 bases; nucleotides outside the gene matches: 9. Germline values: CDR1 ENHRY, CDR2 SYGVKD. CDR3 protein: CAISETRTGLDQPQHF. The CDR3 nucleotides read TGTGCCATCAGTGAGACTCGGACAGGACTGGATCAGCCCCAGCATTTT.

The chain employs TRBV19 and TRBJ2-1; tentatively, D is TRBD2 (6 bases). Germline assignment: CDR1 LNHDA and CDR2 SQIVND (reference sequence). V dropped 5 bases and J dropped 9 bases, with 8 bases sitting between them. The CDR3 loop spans 11 amino acids. CDR3 sequence reads: CASSHGGEQFF. The CDR3 nucleotides are TGTGCCAGTAGTCACGGGGGTGAGCAGTTCTTC.